Presented here are 17 T cell receptor beta chains from one specimen sequenced in a study of blood T cell repertoires in COVID-19. Method: immunoSEQ multiplex PCR; TCRdb's copy keeps in-frame clones and lacks some. Of around 120,000 clones detected, 80% appear once; the ten largest clones hold 1.9%. The sequenced sample was peripheral blood. The receptors originated from a man in his 70s with acute or convalescent COVID-19.

The V and J genes are TRBV28 and TRBJ2-2; 8 bases fit TRBD1. CDR3 length: 14 residues. The J segment lost 7 bases and the V segment lost 5 bases, leaving 6 bases of the junction unmatched. The germline CDR1 and CDR2 sequences are MDHEN and SYDVKM. This CDR3 is CASSLDRVFGELFF. Written as DNA, the CDR3 is TGTGCCAGCAGTCTGGACAGGGTGTTCGGGGAGCTGTTTTTT.

This chain links TRBV20-1 with TRBJ1-5; a possible D gene is TRBD1 (5 bases). CDR1 is DFQATT and CDR2 is SNEGSKA in the germline V gene (reference sequence). The CDR3 extends over 11 amino acids. The CDR3 sequence: CSASGNQPQHF. CDR3 in DNA: TGCAGCGCTTCAGGGAATCAGCCCCAGCATTTT.

A note on this clone: Other nucleotide sequences from this sample produce the same CDR3. The gene calls are TRBV5-4 and TRBJ1-2, with D unclear. In germline, CDR1 is SGHNT, CDR2 YYREEE (reference sequence). The CDR3 loop spans 13 amino acids. V was pared by 0 bases and J by 2 bases, with 5 bases between. This CDR3 is CASSLAGNYGYTF. CDR3 bases: TGTGCCAGCAGCTTGGCGGGGAACTATGGCTACACCTTC.

The chain couples TRBV11-2 to TRBJ2-1; 11 nucleotides agree with TRBD2. Germline V gene lookup returns CDR1 SGHAT and CDR2 FQNNGV. The CDR3 is made up of 15 amino acids. The J segment lost 6 bases and the V segment lost 0 bases, leaving 1 base of the junction unmatched. The CDR3 here is CASSLELAGVNEQFF. DNA of the CDR3: TGTGCCAGCAGCTTAGAACTAGCGGGGGTCAATGAGCAGTTCTTC.

The rearrangement links TRBV4-1 to TRBJ2-2; possible D gene TRBD2, 7 bases. Per the germline V gene, CDR1 is MGHRA and CDR2 is YSYEKL. The V and J ends lost 3 bases and 7 bases respectively, with 15 bases between them. CDR3 size: 15 residues. The chain's CDR3 is CASSQLGGRGGELFF. DNA of the CDR3: TGCGCCAGCAGCCAGCTGGGGGGGCGAGGCGGGGAGCTGTTTTTT.

The chain employs TRBV9 and TRBJ2-5; 8 bases match TRBD2. In germline, CDR1 is SGDLS, CDR2 YYNGEE. The trim removed 2 bases at V and 5 bases at J, leaving 8 bases unmatched. CDR3 length: 15 residues. The CDR3 reads CASSVFGRGAETQYF. DNA of the CDR3: TGTGCCAGCAGCGTTTTTGGGCGGGGGGCGGAGACCCAGTACTTC.

As regards this clone: The same CDR3 also results from other DNA sequences found in this sample. The V call is TRBV5-6, the J call TRBJ2-5; tentatively, D is TRBD1 (6 bases). The CDR3 has 15 residues. With 4 bases removed from V and 2 bases from J, the gap between germline ends came to 15 bases. Germline V CDR1 and CDR2: SGHDT, YYEEEE. CDR3 sequence reads: CASSPTGTKQETQYF. As DNA, the CDR3 is TGTGCCAGCAGCCCTACCGGGACAAAGCAAGAGACCCAGTACTTC. The entire variable domain, with the rest obtained from reference TRBV5-6 and TRBJ2-5, is as follows: DAGVTQSPTHLIKTRGQQVTLRCSPKSGHDTVSWYQQALGQGPQFIFQYYEEEERQRGNFPDRFSGHQFPNYSSELNVNALLLGDSALYLCASSPTGTKQETQYFGPGTRLLVL.

J is TRBJ1-2 and V is TRBV6-5; 9 bases map to TRBD1. From germline, CDR1 is MNHEY and CDR2 SVGAGI. V was clipped by 6 bases and J by 7 bases; unmatched bases: 9. CDR3 size: 14 residues. CDR3 sequence: CASRKQGANGGYTF. The CDR3 region has the DNA TGTGCCAGCAGAAAACAGGGGGCAAATGGTGGCTACACCTTC.

This clone appeared a few times. As DNA, the CDR3 is TGTGCCAGCAGCGTAGCCGCGACAGGGGATTGGGGTGAAGCTTTCTTT. Translated, it gives CASSVAATGDWGEAFF. V is TRBV9 and J is TRBJ1-1; 8 nucleotides align to TRBD1. The length of the CDR3 is 16 residues. The V and J ends lost 0 bases and 7 bases, in that order; junction bases with no gene match: 11. Germline-derived CDR1 and CDR2 are SGDLS and YYNGEE.

Note on this clone: The same CDR3 is also encoded by other DNA sequences in this sample. The gene calls are TRBV7-2 and TRBJ1-2; D is undetermined. Trimming shortened V by 8 bases and J by 5 bases, and 12 bases separated the two germline ends. This CDR3 is 12 amino acids long. Germline-derived CDR1 and CDR2 are SGHTA and FQGNSA. The CDR3 sequence: CASSSPGYGYTF. The CDR3 DNA reads as TGTGCCAGCTCCAGCCCCGGGTATGGCTACACCTTC.

This clone was found a few times. The V call is TRBV5-1, the J call TRBJ1-3; 8 nucleotides line up with TRBD1. Germline CDR1 reads SGHRS; CDR2 reads YFSETQ. The CDR3 totals 15 residues. V was clipped by 0 bases and J by 8 bases; unmatched bases: 7. The CDR3 DNA follows: TGCGCCAGCAGCTTGGGTGCAGGGGGCTTGGACACCATATATTTT. Residues: CASSLGAGGLDTIYF.

V gene TRBV19 combines with J gene TRBJ1-2; 9 nucleotides line up with TRBD1. The CDR3 spans 17 residues. The V gene end was trimmed by 3 bases and the J gene end by 8 bases; junction bases not matched to a gene: 16. Germline CDR1 reads LNHDA; CDR2 reads SQIVND (reference sequence). The CDR3 nucleotides read TGTGCCAGTAGTATGGGGACAGGGACCCAGAGCTATCGGGGCTACACCTTC. Its protein product is CASSMGTGTQSYRGYTF.

This clone was counted a few times. The chain recombines TRBV12-3 or TRBV12-4 with TRBJ1-2; 8 bases fit TRBD1. V dropped 2 bases and J dropped 10; count of bases not matched to a gene: 6. The CDR3 is 13 residues long. CDR3 DNA: TGTGCCAGCAGTTTATTGACAGGGGTAGACTACACCTTC. Protein: CASSLLTGVDYTF.

This clone turned up a few times. CDR3 in DNA: TGCAGCGTTGAAGGGGGCGACCTCAGCTCCTACGAGCAGTACTTC. Translating gives CSVEGGDLSSYEQYF. J is TRBJ2-7 and V is TRBV29-1; TRBD1 might be the D (5 bases). Germline CDR1 and CDR2: SQVTM and ANQGSEA. This CDR3 spans 15 amino acids. Trimming took off 1 base at V and 0 bases at J, with 13 bases between the two ends.

The chain has TRBV7-3 and TRBJ2-1; D is possibly TRBD1 (5 bases). Germline V lookup: CDR1 SGHTA, CDR2 FQGTGA. The CDR3 runs 13 residues. Trimming cost V 4 bases and J 10 bases, with 14 bases left between them. The chain's CDR3 is CASSSSGSGEQFF. In DNA form, the CDR3 reads TGTGCCAGCAGCTCCTCAGGGTCAGGGGAGCAGTTCTTC. The variable domain in full, with the rest retrieved from reference TRBV7-3 and TRBJ2-1, is GAGVSQTPSNKVTEKGKYVELRCDPISGHTALYWYRQSLGQGPEFLIYFQGTGAADDSGLPNDRFFAVRPEGSVSTLKIQRTERGDSAVYLCASSSSGSGEQFFGPGTRLTVL.

This chain links TRBV27 with TRBJ2-3; 7 nucleotides agree with TRBD1. CDR3 size: 18 residues. V was clipped by 3 bases and J by 4 bases; unmatched bases: 16. Per the germline V gene, CDR1 is MNHEY and CDR2 is SMNVEV (reference sequence). In DNA form, the CDR3 reads TGTGCCAGCAGTTTTCGCACCAGACGACCGCAGGGGGCAGATACGCAGTATTTT. Encoded protein: CASSFRTRRPQGADTQYF.

This chain connects TRBV2 to TRBJ1-4, with 8 bases aligning to TRBD1. Trimming took 2 bases from V and 5 from J; bases not matched to a gene: 10. The germline gives CDR1 SNHLY, CDR2 FYNNEI. This CDR3 contains 17 residues. The CDR3 coding sequence is TGTGCCAGCAGTGAAACGGACAGGGTTAGTCTGAATGAAAAACTGTTTTTT. This encodes CASSETDRVSLNEKLFF.